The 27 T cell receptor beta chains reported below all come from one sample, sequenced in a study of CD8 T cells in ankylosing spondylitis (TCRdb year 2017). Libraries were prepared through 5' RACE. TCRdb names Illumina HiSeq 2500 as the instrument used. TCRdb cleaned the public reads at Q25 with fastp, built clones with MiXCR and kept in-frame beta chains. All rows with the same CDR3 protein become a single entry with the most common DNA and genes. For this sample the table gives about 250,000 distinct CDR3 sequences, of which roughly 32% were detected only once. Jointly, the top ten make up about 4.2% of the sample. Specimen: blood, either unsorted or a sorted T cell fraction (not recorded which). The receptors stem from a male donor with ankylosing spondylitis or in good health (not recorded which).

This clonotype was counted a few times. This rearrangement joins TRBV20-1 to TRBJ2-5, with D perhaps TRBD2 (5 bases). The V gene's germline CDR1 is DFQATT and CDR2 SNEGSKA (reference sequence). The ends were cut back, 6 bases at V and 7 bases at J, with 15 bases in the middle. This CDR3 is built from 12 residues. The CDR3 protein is CSADSIRGTQYF. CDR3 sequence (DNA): TGCAGTGCGGACTCGATACGTGGGACCCAGTACTTC.

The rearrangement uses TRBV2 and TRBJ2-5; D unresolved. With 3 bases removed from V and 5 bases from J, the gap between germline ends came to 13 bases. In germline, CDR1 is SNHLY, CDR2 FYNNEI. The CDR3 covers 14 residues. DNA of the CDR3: TGTGCCAGCAGTGATCAAGGGTTAAGTGAGACCCAGTACTTC. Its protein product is CASSDQGLSETQYF.

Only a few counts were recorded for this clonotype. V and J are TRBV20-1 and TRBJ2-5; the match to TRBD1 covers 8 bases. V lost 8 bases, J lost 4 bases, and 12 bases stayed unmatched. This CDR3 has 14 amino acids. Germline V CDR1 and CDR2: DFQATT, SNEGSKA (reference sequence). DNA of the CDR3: TGCAGTACTTATCAGGGGGCGCGAGGAGAGACCCAGTACTTC. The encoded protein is CSTYQGARGETQYF.

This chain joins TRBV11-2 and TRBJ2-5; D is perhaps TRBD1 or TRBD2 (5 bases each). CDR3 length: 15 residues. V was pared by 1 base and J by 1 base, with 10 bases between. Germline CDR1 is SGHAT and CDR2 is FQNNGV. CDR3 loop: CASSLGDQAQETQYF. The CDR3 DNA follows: TGTGCCAGCAGCTTAGGGGACCAGGCCCAAGAGACCCAGTACTTC.

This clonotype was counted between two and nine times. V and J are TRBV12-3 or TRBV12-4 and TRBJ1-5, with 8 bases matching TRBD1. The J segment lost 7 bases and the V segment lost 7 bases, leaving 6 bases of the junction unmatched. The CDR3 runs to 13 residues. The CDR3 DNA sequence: TGTGCCAGCAACCCGGCAGGGGGCCAGCCCCAGCATTTT. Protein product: CASNPAGGQPQHF.

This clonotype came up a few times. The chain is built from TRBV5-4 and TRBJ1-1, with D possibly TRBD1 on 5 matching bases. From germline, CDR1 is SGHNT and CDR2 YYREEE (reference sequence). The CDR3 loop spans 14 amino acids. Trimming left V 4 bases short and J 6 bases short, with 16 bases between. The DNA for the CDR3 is TGTGCCAGCAGCCCGGGGGGTGAAAGGGCTGAAGCTTTCTTT. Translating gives CASSPGGERAEAFF.

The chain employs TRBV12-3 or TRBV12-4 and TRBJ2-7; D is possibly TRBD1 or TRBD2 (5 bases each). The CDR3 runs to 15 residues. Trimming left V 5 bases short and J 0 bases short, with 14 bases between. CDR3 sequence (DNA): TGTGCCAGCAGTGGGACGCCGAGTGTCTCCTACGAGCAGTACTTC. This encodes CASSGTPSVSYEQYF.

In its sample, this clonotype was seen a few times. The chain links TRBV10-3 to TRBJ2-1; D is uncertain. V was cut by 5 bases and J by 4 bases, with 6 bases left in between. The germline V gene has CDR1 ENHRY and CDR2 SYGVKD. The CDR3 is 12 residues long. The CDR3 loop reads CAISSGYNEQFF. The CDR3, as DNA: TGTGCCATCAGTTCCGGGTACAATGAGCAGTTCTTC.

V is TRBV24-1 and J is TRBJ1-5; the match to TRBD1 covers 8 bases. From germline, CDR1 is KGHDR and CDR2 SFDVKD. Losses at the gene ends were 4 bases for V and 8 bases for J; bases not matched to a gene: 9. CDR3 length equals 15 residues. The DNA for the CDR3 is TGTGCCACCAGTGACCCGACAGGGGATAAGGAGCCCCAGCATTTT. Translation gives CATSDPTGDKEPQHF.

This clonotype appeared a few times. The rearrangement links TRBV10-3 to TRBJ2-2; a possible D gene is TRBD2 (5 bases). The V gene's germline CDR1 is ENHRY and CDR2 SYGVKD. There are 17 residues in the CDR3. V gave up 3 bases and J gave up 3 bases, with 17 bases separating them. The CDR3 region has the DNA TGTGCCATCAGTGAACATACTCTAGCTCCCGACACCGGGGAGCTGTTTTTT. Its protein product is CAISEHTLAPDTGELFF.

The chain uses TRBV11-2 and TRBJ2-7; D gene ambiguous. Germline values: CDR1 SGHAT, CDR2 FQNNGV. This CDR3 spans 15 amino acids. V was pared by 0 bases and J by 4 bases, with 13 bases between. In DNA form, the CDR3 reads TGTGCCAGCAGCTTAGAGTACGGGTCCCTGTACGAGCAGTACTTC. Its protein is CASSLEYGSLYEQYF.

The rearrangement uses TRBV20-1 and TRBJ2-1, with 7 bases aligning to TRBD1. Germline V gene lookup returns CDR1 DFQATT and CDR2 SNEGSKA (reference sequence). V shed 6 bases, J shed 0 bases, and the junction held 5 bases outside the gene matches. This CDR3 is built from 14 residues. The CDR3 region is CSAQTGPSYNEQFF. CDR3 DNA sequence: TGCAGTGCCCAGACAGGGCCCTCCTACAATGAGCAGTTCTTC.

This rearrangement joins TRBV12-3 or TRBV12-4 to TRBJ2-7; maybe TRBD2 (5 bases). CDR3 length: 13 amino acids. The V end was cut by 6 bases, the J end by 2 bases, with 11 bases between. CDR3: CASSSGVAYEQYF. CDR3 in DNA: TGTGCCAGCAGCTCCGGGGTTGCCTACGAGCAGTACTTC.

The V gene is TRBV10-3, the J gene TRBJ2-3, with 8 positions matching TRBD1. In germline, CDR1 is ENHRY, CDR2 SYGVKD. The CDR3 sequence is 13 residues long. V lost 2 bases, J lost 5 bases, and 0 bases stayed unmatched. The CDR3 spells CAISEGQGDTQYF. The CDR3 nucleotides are TGTGCCATCAGTGAGGGACAGGGAGATACGCAGTATTTT.

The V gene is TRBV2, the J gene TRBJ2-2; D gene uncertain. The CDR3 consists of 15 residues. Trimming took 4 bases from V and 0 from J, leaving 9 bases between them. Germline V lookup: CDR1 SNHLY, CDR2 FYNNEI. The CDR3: CASSASETNTGELFF. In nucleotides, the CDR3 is TGTGCCAGCAGTGCGTCGGAGACGAACACCGGGGAGCTGTTTTTT.

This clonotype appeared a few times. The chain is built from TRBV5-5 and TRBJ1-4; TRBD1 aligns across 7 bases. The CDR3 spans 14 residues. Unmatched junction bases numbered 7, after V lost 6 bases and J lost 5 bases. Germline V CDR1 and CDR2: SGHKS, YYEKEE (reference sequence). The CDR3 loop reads CASNSGQLNEKLFF. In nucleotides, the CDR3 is TGTGCCAGCAACTCGGGACAGCTAAATGAAAAACTGTTTTTT.

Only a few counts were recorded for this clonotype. The CDR3 sequence: CASTPWGQGTGELFF. The CDR3 nucleotides are TGTGCCAGCACCCCCTGGGGACAGGGAACCGGGGAGCTGTTTTTT. The chain carries TRBV12-3 or TRBV12-4 and TRBJ2-2; 9 bases line up with TRBD1. The ends lost 7 bases at V and 5 bases at J; junction bases unmatched: 8. There are 15 residues in the CDR3.

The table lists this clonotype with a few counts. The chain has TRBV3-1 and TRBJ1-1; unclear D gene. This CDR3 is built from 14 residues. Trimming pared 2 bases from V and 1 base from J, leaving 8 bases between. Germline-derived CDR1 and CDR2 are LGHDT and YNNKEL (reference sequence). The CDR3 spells CASSQRRGNTEAFF. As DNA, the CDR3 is TGTGCCAGCAGCCAACGCCGGGGGAACACTGAAGCTTTCTTT.

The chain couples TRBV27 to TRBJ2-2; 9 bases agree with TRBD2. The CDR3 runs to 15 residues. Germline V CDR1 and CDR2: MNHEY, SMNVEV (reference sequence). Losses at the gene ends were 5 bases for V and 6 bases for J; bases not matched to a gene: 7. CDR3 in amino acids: CASSLQRGAAGELFF. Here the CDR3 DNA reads TGTGCCAGCAGTCTACAGCGGGGGGCTGCCGGGGAGCTGTTTTTT.

In DNA, the CDR3 is TGTGCCACCAGCCGGGACAGGGGGGCTGAAAAACTGTTTTTT. This codes for CATSRDRGAEKLFF. The V and J genes are TRBV15 and TRBJ1-4; TRBD1 matches 11 bases. CDR1 is LNHNV, CDR2 YYDKDF, per germline (reference sequence). Losses at the gene ends were 5 bases for V and 7 bases for J; bases not matched to a gene: 3. The CDR3 runs 14 residues. Full variable domain (remainder filled in from reference TRBV15 and TRBJ1-4): DAMVIQNPRYQVTQFGKPVTLSCSQTLNHNVMYWYQQKSSQAPKLLFHYYDKDFNNEADTPDNFQSRRPNTSFCFLDIRSPGLGDTAMYLCATSRDRGAEKLFFGSGTQLSVL.

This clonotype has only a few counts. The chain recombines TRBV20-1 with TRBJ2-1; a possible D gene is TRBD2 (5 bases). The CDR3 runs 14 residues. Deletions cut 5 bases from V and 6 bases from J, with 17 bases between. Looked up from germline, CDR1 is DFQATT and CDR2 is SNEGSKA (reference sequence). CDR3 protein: CSAPTISVSNEQFF. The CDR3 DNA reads TGCAGTGCTCCGACTATATCGGTCTCCAATGAGCAGTTCTTC.

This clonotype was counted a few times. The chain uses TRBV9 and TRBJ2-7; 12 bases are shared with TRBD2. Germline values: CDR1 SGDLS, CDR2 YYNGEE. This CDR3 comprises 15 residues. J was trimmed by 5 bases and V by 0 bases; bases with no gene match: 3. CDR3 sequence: CASSVVPSGGDEQYF. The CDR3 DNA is TGTGCCAGCAGCGTAGTTCCTAGCGGGGGGGACGAGCAGTACTTC.

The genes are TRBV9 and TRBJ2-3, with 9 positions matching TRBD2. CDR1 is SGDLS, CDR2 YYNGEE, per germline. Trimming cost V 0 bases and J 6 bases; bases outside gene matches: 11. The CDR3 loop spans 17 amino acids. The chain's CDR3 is CASSVGLAGPRLDTQYF. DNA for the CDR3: TGTGCCAGCAGCGTAGGTCTAGCGGGGCCACGATTGGATACGCAGTATTTT.

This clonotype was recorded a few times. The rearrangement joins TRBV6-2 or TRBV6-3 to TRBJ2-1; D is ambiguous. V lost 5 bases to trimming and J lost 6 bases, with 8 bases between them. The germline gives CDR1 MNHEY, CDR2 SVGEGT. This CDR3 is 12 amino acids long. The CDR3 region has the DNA TGTGCCAGCAGTCAAGACTCCAATGAGCAGTTCTTC. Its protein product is CASSQDSNEQFF.

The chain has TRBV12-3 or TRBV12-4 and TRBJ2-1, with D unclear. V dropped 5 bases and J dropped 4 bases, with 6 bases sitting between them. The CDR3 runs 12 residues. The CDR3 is CASSPVYNEQFF. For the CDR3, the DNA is TGTGCCAGCAGTCCGGTGTACAATGAGCAGTTCTTC.

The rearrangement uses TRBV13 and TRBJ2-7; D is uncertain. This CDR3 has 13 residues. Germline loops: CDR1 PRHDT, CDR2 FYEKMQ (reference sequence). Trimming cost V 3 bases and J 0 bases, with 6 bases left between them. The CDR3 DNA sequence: TGTGCCAGCAGCTTTTCAAGCTCCTACGAGCAGTACTTC. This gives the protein CASSFSSSYEQYF.

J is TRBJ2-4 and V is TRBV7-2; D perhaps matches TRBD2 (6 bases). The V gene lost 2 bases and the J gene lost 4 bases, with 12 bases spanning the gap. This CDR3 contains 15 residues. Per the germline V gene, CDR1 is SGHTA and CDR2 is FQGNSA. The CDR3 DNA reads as TGTGCCAGCAGCTTATCGACTAGTGTGAAAAACATTCAGTACTTC. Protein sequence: CASSLSTSVKNIQYF.